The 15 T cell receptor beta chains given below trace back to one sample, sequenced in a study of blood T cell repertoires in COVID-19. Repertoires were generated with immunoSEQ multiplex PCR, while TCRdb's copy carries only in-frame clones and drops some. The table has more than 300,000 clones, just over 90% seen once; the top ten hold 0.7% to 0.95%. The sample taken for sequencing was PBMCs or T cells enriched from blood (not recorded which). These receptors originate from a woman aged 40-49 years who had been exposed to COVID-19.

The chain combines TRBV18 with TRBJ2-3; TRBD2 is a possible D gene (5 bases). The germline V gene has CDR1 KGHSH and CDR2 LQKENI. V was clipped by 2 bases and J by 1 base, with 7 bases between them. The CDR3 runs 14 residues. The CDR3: CASSPARGTDTQYF. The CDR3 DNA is TGTGCCAGCTCACCAGCGAGGGGCACAGATACGCAGTATTTT.

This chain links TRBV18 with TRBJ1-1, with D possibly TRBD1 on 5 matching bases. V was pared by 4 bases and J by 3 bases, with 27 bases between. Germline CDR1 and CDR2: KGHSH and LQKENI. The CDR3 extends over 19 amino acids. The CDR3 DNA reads TGTGCCAGCTCACACGGGGGGTTTGGGCACACCACCCGATACACTGAAGCTTTCTTT. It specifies CASSHGGFGHTTRYTEAFF.

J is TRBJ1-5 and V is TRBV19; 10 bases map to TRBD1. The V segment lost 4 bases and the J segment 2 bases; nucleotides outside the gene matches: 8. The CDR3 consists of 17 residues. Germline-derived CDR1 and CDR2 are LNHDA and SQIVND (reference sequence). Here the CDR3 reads CASSRRGTGDGNQPQHF. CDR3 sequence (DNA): TGTGCCAGTAGTAGGCGCGGGACAGGGGATGGCAATCAGCCCCAGCATTTT.

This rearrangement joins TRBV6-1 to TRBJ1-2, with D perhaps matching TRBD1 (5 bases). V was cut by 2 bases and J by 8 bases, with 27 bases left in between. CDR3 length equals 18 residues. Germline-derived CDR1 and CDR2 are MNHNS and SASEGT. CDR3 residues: CASSELEGPGGHRRGYTF. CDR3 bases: TGTGCCAGCAGTGAATTAGAGGGACCCGGAGGGCATAGGAGGGGCTACACCTTC.

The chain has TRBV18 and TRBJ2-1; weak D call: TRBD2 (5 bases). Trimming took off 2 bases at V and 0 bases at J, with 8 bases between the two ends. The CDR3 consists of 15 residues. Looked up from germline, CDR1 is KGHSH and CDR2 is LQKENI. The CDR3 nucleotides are TGTGCCAGCTCACCAAGCGGCCTCTCCTACAATGAGCAGTTCTTC. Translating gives CASSPSGLSYNEQFF.

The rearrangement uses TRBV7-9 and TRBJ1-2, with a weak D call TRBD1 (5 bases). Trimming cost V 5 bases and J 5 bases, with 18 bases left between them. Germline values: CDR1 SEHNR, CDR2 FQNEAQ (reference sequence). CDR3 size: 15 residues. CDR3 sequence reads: CASSRTGGLEYGYTF. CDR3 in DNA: TGTGCCAGCAGCCGTACAGGTGGACTAGAGTATGGCTACACCTTC. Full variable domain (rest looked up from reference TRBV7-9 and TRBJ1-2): DTGVSQNPRHKITKRGQNVTFRCDPISEHNRLYWYRQTLGQGPEFLTYFQNEAQLEKSRLLSDRFSAERPKGSFSTLEIQRTEQGDSAMYLCASSRTGGLEYGYTFGSGTRLTVV.

The CDR3 bases are TGTGCCTGGAGTTCGGGCGGGGGGCCTGGAAACACCATATATTTT. Protein product: CAWSSGGGPGNTIYF. The chain carries TRBV30 and TRBJ1-3, with TRBD1 as a possible D gene (6 bases). Germline CDR1 is GTSNPN and CDR2 is SVGIG (reference sequence). Trimming cost V 2 bases and J 2 bases, with 13 bases left between them. The CDR3 is made up of 15 amino acids.

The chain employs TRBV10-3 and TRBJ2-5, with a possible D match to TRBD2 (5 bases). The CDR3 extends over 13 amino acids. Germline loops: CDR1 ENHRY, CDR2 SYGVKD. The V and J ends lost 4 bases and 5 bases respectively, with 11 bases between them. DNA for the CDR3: TGTGCCATCAGTGGATCTAGCTCTGAGACCCAGTACTTC. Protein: CAISGSSSETQYF.

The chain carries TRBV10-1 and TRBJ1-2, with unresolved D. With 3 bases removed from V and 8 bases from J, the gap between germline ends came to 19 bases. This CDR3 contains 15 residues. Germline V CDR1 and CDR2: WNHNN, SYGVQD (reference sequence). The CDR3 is CASSDPGRDLGGYTF. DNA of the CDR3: TGCGCCAGCAGTGACCCCGGACGGGATCTAGGGGGCTACACCTTC.

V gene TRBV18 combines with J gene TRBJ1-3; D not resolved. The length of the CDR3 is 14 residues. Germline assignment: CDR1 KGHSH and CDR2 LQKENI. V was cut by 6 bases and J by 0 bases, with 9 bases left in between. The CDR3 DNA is TGTGCCAGCTCCCACTTCGACTCTGGAAACACCATATATTTT. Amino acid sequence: CASSHFDSGNTIYF.

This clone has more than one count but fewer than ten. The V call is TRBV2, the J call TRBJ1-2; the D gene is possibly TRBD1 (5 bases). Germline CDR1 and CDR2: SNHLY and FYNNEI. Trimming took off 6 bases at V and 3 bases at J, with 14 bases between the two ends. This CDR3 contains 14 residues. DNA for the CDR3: TGTGCCAGCAGGGAGAGGACAACCGACTATGGCTACACCTTC. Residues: CASRERTTDYGYTF. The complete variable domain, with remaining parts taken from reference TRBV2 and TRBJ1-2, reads EPEVTQTPSHQVTQMGQEVILRCVPISNHLYFYWYRQILGQKVEFLVSFYNNEISEKSEIFDDQFSVERPDGSNFTLKIRSTKLEDSAMYFCASRERTTDYGYTFGSGTRLTVV.

CDR3 nucleotides: TGTGCCACCAGCAGAGAGAGAGGCTTGGGTGGCTACACCTTC. This sequence encodes CATSRERGLGGYTF. The chain employs TRBV15 and TRBJ1-2, with D uncertain. The CDR3 is made up of 14 amino acids. With 0 bases removed from V and 7 bases from J, the gap between germline ends came to 12 bases. The germline CDR1 and CDR2 sequences are LNHNV and YYDKDF (reference sequence).

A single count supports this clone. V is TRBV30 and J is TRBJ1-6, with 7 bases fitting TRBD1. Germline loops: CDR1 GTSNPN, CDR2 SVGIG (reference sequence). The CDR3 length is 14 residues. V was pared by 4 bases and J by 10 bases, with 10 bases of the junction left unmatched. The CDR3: CAWTQNRGRSPLHF. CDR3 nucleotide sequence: TGTGCCTGGACTCAGAACAGGGGACGCTCACCCCTCCACTTT.

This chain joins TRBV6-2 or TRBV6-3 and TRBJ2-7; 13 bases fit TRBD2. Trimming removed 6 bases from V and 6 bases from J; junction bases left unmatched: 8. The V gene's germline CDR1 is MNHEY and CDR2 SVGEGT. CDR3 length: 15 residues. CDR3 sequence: CASSPGTSGTFEQYF. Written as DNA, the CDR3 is TGTGCCAGCAGCCCCGGGACTAGCGGGACTTTCGAGCAGTACTTC.

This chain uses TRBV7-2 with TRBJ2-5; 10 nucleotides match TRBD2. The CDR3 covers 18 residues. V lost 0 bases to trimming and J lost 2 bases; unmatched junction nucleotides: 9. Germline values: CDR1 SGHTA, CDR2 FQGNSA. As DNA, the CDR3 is TGTGCCAGCAGCTTAGCGGTAGCGGGAGGCCGGCGGCAAGAGACCCAGTACTTC. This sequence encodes CASSLAVAGGRRQETQYF. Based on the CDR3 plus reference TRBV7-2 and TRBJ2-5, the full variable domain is GAGVSQSPSNKVTEKGKDVELRCDPISGHTALYWYRQSLGQGLEFLIYFQGNSAPDKSGLPSDRFSAERTGGSVSTLTIQRTQQEDSAVYLCASSLAVAGGRRQETQYFGPGTRLLVL.